These 28 T cell receptor beta chains originate from one sample sequenced in a study of T cell responses to AZD1222 COVID-19 vaccine. Sequenced by immunoSEQ multiplex PCR; TCRdb stores in-frame clones only, minus some. The sample lists 75,000 to 100,000 clones, around 89% occurring once. The sequencing used peripheral blood, collected on day 0 of AZD1222 vaccination. These receptor sequences come from an adult in good health.

The V call is TRBV4-2, the J call TRBJ2-5; D ambiguous. Between the trimmed V and J ends, which lost 2 bases and 4 bases, there was a span of 8 bases. Germline values: CDR1 LGHNA, CDR2 YNFKEQ. The CDR3 has 13 residues. The CDR3 DNA reads as TGTGCCAGCAGCCAAACATTTGGAGAGACCCAGTACTTC. Translating it yields CASSQTFGETQYF.

The chain uses TRBV10-1 and TRBJ1-1, with 9 nucleotides matching TRBD1. With 6 bases clipped from V and 4 bases from J, the junction kept 6 bases outside the gene matches. The CDR3 covers 14 residues. In germline, CDR1 is WNHNN, CDR2 SYGVQD (reference sequence). In DNA, the CDR3 is TGCGCCAGCAGCCCGGACAGGGGCGCCACTGAAGCTTTCTTT. The encoded protein is CASSPDRGATEAFF.

The CDR3 spells CASRNRDRGDEKLFF. DNA for the CDR3: TGTGCCAGTAGAAACCGGGACAGGGGTGATGAAAAACTGTTTTTT. V is TRBV19 and J is TRBJ1-4; 10 bases fit TRBD1. V was clipped by 6 bases and J by 6 bases; unmatched bases: 7. Germline V gives CDR1 LNHDA, CDR2 SQIVND (reference sequence). The CDR3 length is 15 residues.

The chain uses TRBV27 and TRBJ2-4; D is ambiguous. Trimming removed 5 bases from V and 3 bases from J, with 17 bases in between. Germline loops: CDR1 MNHEY, CDR2 SMNVEV (reference sequence). The CDR3 covers 16 residues. The CDR3 DNA reads as TGTGCCAGCAGTGATCAGAGCGCTACCCTCAAAAACATTCAGTACTTC. Translated: CASSDQSATLKNIQYF.

The V call is TRBV7-2, the J call TRBJ1-1; D gene unclear. Germline V gene sequence: CDR1 SGHTA, CDR2 FQGNSA. With 0 bases removed from V and 0 bases from J, the gap between germline ends came to 5 bases. The CDR3 loop spans 14 amino acids. The CDR3 bases are TGTGCCAGCAGCTTAGCGACGGTGAACACTGAAGCTTTCTTT. It yields the protein CASSLATVNTEAFF.

The chain joins TRBV7-2 to TRBJ1-1; no clear D gene. V lost 0 bases, J lost 5 bases, and 10 bases lay in between. The CDR3 loop spans 14 amino acids. Per germline, CDR1 SGHTA and CDR2 FQGNSA. Here the CDR3 reads CASSLAGVRTEAFF. The CDR3 DNA reads TGTGCCAGCAGCTTAGCGGGCGTTCGTACTGAAGCTTTCTTT.

The chain combines TRBV4-3 with TRBJ2-2; a possible D gene is TRBD2 (5 bases). From germline, CDR1 is LGHNA and CDR2 YSLEER. V was shortened by 0 bases and J by 5 bases, with 13 bases between the two germline ends. The CDR3 length is 16 residues. The CDR3 region is CASSQEGGFGTGELFF. Here the CDR3 DNA reads TGCGCCAGCAGCCAAGAGGGCGGGTTCGGAACCGGGGAGCTGTTTTTT.

The chain combines TRBV5-1 with TRBJ1-4, with a possible D match to TRBD1 (5 bases). The CDR3 has 16 residues. Trimming shortened V by 0 bases and J by 6 bases, and 15 bases separated the two germline ends. The germline V gene has CDR1 SGHRS and CDR2 YFSETQ. The CDR3 region has the DNA TGCGCCAGCAGCTTGGTTTCGGGGGACGGGCATGAAAAACTGTTTTTT. It encodes CASSLVSGDGHEKLFF.

The V call is TRBV19, the J call TRBJ2-1; TRBD1 matches at 8 bases. The germline V gene encodes CDR1 LNHDA and CDR2 SQIVND (reference sequence). There are 16 residues in the CDR3. V shed 3 bases and J 8 bases; nucleotides not matched to a gene: 12. CDR3 nucleotides: TGTGCCAGTAGTATTCAAGGGCAGGGGGCCGCTTATGAGCAGTTCTTC. Protein product: CASSIQGQGAAYEQFF. Using reference TRBV19 and TRBJ2-1 for the parts outside the CDR3, the full variable domain is DGGITQSPKYLFRKEGQNVTLSCEQNLNHDAMYWYRQDPGQGLRLIYYSQIVNDFQKGDIAEGYSVSREKKESFPLTVTSAQKNPTAFYLCASSIQGQGAAYEQFFGPGTRLTVL.

In its sample, this clone was seen once. The V call is TRBV6-1, the J call TRBJ1-4; D is ambiguous. CDR1 and CDR2 from the germline V gene are MNHNS and SASEGT. The CDR3 covers 15 residues. The V gene lost 1 base and the J gene lost 3 bases, with 9 bases spanning the gap. CDR3 sequence reads: CASSEGFSSNEKLFF. CDR3 bases: TGTGCCAGCAGTGAAGGATTCAGCTCTAATGAAAAACTGTTTTTT.

This chain uses TRBV11-2 with TRBJ2-5; the D is unclear. CDR1 and CDR2 (germline): SGHAT, FQNNGV. The CDR3 sequence is 14 residues long. The ends were cut back, 5 bases at V and 5 bases at J, with 15 bases in the middle. The CDR3: CASSRALTGETQYF. CDR3 DNA: TGTGCCAGCAGCCGCGCGCTGACCGGGGAGACCCAGTACTTC.

There are a few counts of this clone. The chain joins TRBV29-1 to TRBJ2-7; no definite D call. The CDR3 sequence is 13 residues long. The germline V gene has CDR1 SQVTM and CDR2 ANQGSEA. V was cut by 1 base and J by 3 bases, with 10 bases left in between. The CDR3 region is CSVEAADGYEQYF. The CDR3 DNA is TGCAGCGTTGAAGCGGCGGATGGCTACGAGCAGTACTTC.

This chain's CDR3 is CASSQAGLPGDGYTF. The CDR3 region has the DNA TGCGCCAGCAGCCAGGCGGGACTCCCGGGCGACGGCTACACCTTC. V usage is TRBV4-1 and J usage is TRBJ1-2; D is possibly TRBD1 (5 bases). Trimming removed 3 bases from V and 8 bases from J, with 19 bases in between. Germline CDR1 MGHRA, CDR2 YSYEKL. This CDR3 spans 15 amino acids.

The chain uses TRBV5-6 and TRBJ1-2, with D uncertain. The V gene's germline CDR1 is SGHDT and CDR2 YYEEEE. The CDR3 length is 13 residues. V was trimmed by 0 bases and J by 8 bases, leaving 11 bases between them. In nucleotides, the CDR3 is TGTGCCAGCAGCTTGGATCCCGGGCTCGGCTACACCTTC. Amino acid sequence: CASSLDPGLGYTF.

This clone showed up just once. The genes are TRBV9 and TRBJ1-2; D gene unclear. The CDR3 spans 13 residues. Trimming took off 7 bases at V and 5 bases at J, with 15 bases between the two ends. The germline CDR1 and CDR2 sequences are SGDLS and YYNGEE. The chain's CDR3 is CASRPAAAYGYTF. As DNA, the CDR3 is TGTGCCAGCCGGCCGGCGGCAGCATATGGCTACACCTTC.

This chain uses TRBV14 with TRBJ2-7; 8 bases are shared with TRBD2. J lost 0 bases, V lost 1 base, and 8 bases had no gene match. Germline CDR1 and CDR2: SGHDN and FVKESK. The CDR3 sequence is 17 residues long. CDR3 loop: CASSQVLAGMVSYEQYF. In DNA, the CDR3 is TGTGCCAGCAGCCAAGTATTAGCGGGAATGGTCTCCTACGAGCAGTACTTC.

This clone has just one count. The chain carries TRBV7-2 and TRBJ2-2; D unresolved. Germline loops: CDR1 SGHTA, CDR2 FQGNSA. The CDR3 sequence is 16 residues long. V lost 5 bases to trimming and J lost 0 bases, with 13 bases between them. The CDR3 region is CASSQRQATNTGELFF. CDR3 in DNA: TGTGCCAGCAGCCAACGGCAAGCAACGAACACCGGGGAGCTGTTTTTT.

The chain links TRBV2 to TRBJ1-1; D gene uncertain. CDR1 is SNHLY and CDR2 is FYNNEI in the germline V gene. V was shortened by 7 bases and J by 1 base, with 16 bases between the two germline ends. The CDR3 contains 15 residues. This CDR3 is CASIPQRRRNTEAFF. CDR3 sequence (DNA): TGTGCCAGCATTCCACAACGCAGGAGGAACACTGAAGCTTTCTTT.

The chain uses TRBV5-1 and TRBJ1-1, with a tentative D call TRBD1 (5 bases). CDR3 size: 18 residues. Per germline, CDR1 SGHRS and CDR2 YFSETQ. The V gene lost 2 bases and the J gene lost 0 bases, with 20 bases spanning the gap. The DNA of the CDR3 is TGCGCCAGCAGCTTACGTATACGGGCAGGGCGGCTGAACACTGAAGCTTTCTTT. Translating it yields CASSLRIRAGRLNTEAFF.

Regarding this clone: One end of the junction does not line up with germline, which may come from a read error. V usage is TRBV28 and J usage is TRBJ1-2; D is perhaps TRBD1 (5 bases). Per germline, CDR1 MDHEN and CDR2 SYDVKM. This CDR3 comprises 14 residues. The CDR3 here is CASSLFGDGRGYTF. CDR3 DNA: TGTGCCAGCAGCTTATTCGGGGACGGGAGAGGCTACACCTTC.

The chain joins TRBV7-8 to TRBJ2-3; TRBD2 matches 10 bases. The CDR3 has 15 amino acids. The junction had 5 bases not matched to a gene; V was cut back by 6 bases and J by 2 bases. Germline CDR1 reads SGHVS; CDR2 reads FQNEAQ. The DNA of the CDR3 is TGTGCCAGCAGGCGAACTAGCGGGGACACAGATACGCAGTATTTT. Translating it yields CASRRTSGDTDTQYF.

This chain uses TRBV7-8 with TRBJ1-3; no definite D call. Germline assignment: CDR1 SGHVS and CDR2 FQNEAQ. V lost 0 bases, J lost 0 bases, and 12 bases lay in between. This CDR3 is 17 amino acids long. CDR3 bases: TGTGCCAGCAGCTTAGCCATTGACATATACTCTGGAAACACCATATATTTT. The encoded protein is CASSLAIDIYSGNTIYF.

The chain has TRBV20-1 and TRBJ2-1; D unresolved. The germline gives CDR1 DFQATT, CDR2 SNEGSKA (reference sequence). This CDR3 contains 11 residues. The V end was cut by 3 bases, the J end by 8 bases, with 8 bases between. CDR3 region: CSASLGDEQFF. CDR3 coding DNA: TGCAGTGCTAGTTTGGGTGATGAGCAGTTCTTC.

This clone was counted between two and nine times. The chain links TRBV28 to TRBJ1-4; D is possibly TRBD1 (6 bases). The germline CDR1 and CDR2 sequences are MDHEN and SYDVKM. Trimming removed 5 bases at V and 6 bases at J, with 16 bases between. The CDR3 runs 15 residues. CDR3 sequence reads: CASSRPRGADEKLFF. The CDR3, as DNA: TGTGCCAGCAGTCGCCCAAGGGGGGCGGATGAAAAACTGTTTTTT.

The V and J genes are TRBV13 and TRBJ1-4; D may be TRBD1 (5 bases). Germline V gene data show CDR1 as PRHDT and CDR2 as FYEKMQ (reference sequence). V lost 8 bases and J lost 5, with 12 bases in between. The CDR3 has 13 amino acids. Written as DNA, the CDR3 is TGTGCCAGCGGGGCCCGTGCCAATGAAAAACTGTTTTTT. Translating it yields CASGARANEKLFF. The entire variable domain, with the rest obtained from reference TRBV13 and TRBJ1-4, is as follows: AAGVIQSPRHLIKEKRETATLKCYPIPRHDTVYWYQQGPGQDPQFLISFYEKMQSDKGSIPDRFSAQQFSDYHSELNMSSLELGDSALYFCASGARANEKLFFGSGTQLSVL.

The rearrangement joins TRBV6-5 to TRBJ1-1; unclear D gene. V lost 2 bases and J lost 8, with 15 bases in between. This CDR3 has 14 residues. Germline values: CDR1 MNHEY, CDR2 SVGAGI. Here the CDR3 reads CASSYNDNDREAFF. Here the CDR3 DNA reads TGTGCCAGCAGTTACAATGACAACGACCGGGAAGCTTTCTTT.

The rearrangement uses TRBV12-3 or TRBV12-4 and TRBJ1-1, with D tentatively TRBD1 (5 bases). Between the trimmed V and J ends, which lost 5 bases and 12 bases, there was a span of 16 bases. This CDR3 comprises 12 residues. The CDR3 spells CASSQGLLRTFF. The CDR3 DNA sequence: TGTGCCAGCAGTCAGGGACTCCTTAGGACTTTCTTT.

The V gene is TRBV4-2, the J gene TRBJ1-6; perhaps TRBD1 as D (5 bases). The CDR3 length is 15 residues. CDR1 is LGHNA, CDR2 YNFKEQ, per germline. V was pared by 0 bases and J by 9 bases, with 12 bases between. This CDR3 reads CASSQDRGTGSPLHF. Here the CDR3 DNA reads TGTGCCAGCAGCCAAGACCGGGGCACCGGTTCACCCCTCCACTTT.